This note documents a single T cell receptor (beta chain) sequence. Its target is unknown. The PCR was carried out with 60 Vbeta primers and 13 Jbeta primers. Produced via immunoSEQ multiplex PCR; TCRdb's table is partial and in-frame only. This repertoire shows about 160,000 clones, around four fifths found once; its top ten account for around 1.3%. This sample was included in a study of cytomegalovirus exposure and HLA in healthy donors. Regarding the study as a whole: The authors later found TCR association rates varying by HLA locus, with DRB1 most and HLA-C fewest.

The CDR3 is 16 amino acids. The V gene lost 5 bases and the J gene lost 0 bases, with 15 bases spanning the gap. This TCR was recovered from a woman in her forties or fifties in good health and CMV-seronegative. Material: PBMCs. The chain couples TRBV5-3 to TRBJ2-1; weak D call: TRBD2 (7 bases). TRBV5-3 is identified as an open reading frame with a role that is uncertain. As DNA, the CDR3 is TGTGCCAGAAGTCTACGGGGGGCCAACTCCTACAATGAGCAGTTCTTC. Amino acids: CARSLRGANSYNEQFF.